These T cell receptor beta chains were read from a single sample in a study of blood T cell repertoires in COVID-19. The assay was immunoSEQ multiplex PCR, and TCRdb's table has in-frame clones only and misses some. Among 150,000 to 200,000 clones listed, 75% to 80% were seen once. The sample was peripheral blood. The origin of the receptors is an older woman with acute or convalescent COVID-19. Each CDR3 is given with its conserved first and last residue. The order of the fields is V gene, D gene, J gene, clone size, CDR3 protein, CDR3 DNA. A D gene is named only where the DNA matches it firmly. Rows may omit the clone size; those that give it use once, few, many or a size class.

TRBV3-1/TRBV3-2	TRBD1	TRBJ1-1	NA	CASSQDWTGGFNTEAFF	TGTGCCAGCAGCCAAGACTGGACAGGGGGCTTTAACACTGAAGCTTTCTTT
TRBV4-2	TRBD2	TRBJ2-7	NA	CASSQDRRLAGDVTSYEQYF	TGTGCCAGCAGCCAAGATCGGCGCCTAGCGGGGGATGTGACGTCCTACGAGCAGTACTTC
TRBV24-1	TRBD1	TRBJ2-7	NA	CATSDSGTGGVEQYF	TGTGCCACCAGTGATTCTGGGACAGGGGGCGTCGAGCAGTACTTC
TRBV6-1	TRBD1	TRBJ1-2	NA	CASSAYPRTGGSHGYTF	TGTGCCAGCAGTGCATATCCCAGGACAGGGGGATCACATGGCTACACCTTC
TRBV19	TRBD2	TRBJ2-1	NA	CASSPSSLAGGYEQFF	TGTGCCAGTAGCCCTTCCTCATTAGCGGGAGGGTACGAGCAGTTCTTC
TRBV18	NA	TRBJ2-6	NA	CASSLYRAGANVLTF	TGTGCCAGCTCACTGTACAGGGCTGGGGCCAACGTCCTGACTTTC
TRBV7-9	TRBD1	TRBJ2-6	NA	CASSPTYLRGSGANVLTF	TGTGCCAGCAGCCCCACCTACCTCAGGGGGAGCGGGGCCAACGTCCTGACTTTC
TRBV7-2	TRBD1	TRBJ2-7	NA	CASSLAGTGGREQYF	TGTGCCAGCAGCTTAGCCGGGACAGGGGGCCGGGAGCAGTACTTC
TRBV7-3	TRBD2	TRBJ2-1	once	CASSPLGTGGRNEQFF	TGTGCCAGCAGCCCGCTCGGAACGGGAGGCCGCAATGAGCAGTTCTTC
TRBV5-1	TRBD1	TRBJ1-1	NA	CASSPKPGQGSNTEAFF	TGCGCCAGCAGCCCAAAACCGGGACAGGGGTCGAACACTGAAGCTTTCTTT
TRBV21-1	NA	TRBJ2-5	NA	CASYNSGRKETQYF	TGTGCCAGCTATAATAGCGGGAGAAAAGAGACCCAGTACTTC
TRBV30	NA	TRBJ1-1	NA	CAWNIGGSKAFF	TGTGCCTGGAATATCGGGGGGAGTAAAGCTTTCTTT
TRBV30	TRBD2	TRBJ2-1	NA	CAWKGLAYNEQFF	TGTGCCTGGAAGGGACTAGCCTACAATGAGCAGTTCTTC
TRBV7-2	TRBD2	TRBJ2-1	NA	CASSLASRLAGRLFNEQFF	TGTGCCAGCAGCTTAGCTTCTCGACTAGCGGGACGACTTTTCAATGAGCAGTTCTTC
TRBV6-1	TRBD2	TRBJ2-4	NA	CASSALLAGAVGGNIQYF	TGTGCCAGCAGTGCTCTACTAGCGGGAGCAGTGGGGGGGAACATTCAGTACTTC
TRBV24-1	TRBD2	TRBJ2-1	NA	CATHGLAGEQFF	TGTGCCACCCATGGACTAGCCGGCGAGCAGTTCTTC
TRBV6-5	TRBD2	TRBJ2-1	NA	CASSWGGAGENNEQFF	TGTGCCAGCAGTTGGGGGGGAGCGGGAGAAAACAATGAGCAGTTCTTC
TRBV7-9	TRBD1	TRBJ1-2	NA	CASSTSGQAFYGYTF	TGTGCCAGCAGCACATCGGGACAGGCTTTCTATGGCTACACCTTC
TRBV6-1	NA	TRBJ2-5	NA	CASSEAGARETQYF	TGTGCCAGCAGTGAAGCGGGAGCTCGAGAGACCCAGTACTTC
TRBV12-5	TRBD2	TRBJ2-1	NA	CASGLVAGGPFSYNEQFF	TGTGCTAGTGGTTTGGTAGCGGGAGGGCCCTTCTCCTACAATGAGCAGTTCTTC
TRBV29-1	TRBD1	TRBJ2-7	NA	CSVTGGTLGYEQYF	TGCAGCGTGACAGGGGGCACCTTGGGGTACGAGCAGTACTTC
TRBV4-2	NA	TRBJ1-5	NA	CASSQDLPRNGQPQHF	TGTGCCAGCAGCCAAGATCTCCCCCGAAACGGTCAGCCCCAGCATTTT
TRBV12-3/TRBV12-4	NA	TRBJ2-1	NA	CASSGLYEQFF	TGTGCCAGCAGTGGCCTCTATGAGCAGTTCTTC
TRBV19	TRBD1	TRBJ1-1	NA	CASSIGQGPRSFF	TGTGCCAGTAGTATAGGACAGGGCCCACGGTCTTTCTTT
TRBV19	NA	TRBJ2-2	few	CATQRPLRTGELFF	TGTGCCACCCAGAGGCCCCTGCGCACCGGGGAGCTGTTTTTT
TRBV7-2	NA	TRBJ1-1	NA	CASSKGRGFTEAFF	TGTGCCAGCAGCAAAGGGCGGGGGTTCACTGAAGCTTTCTTT
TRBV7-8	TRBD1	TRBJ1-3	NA	CASSLSAGGTGNTIYF	TGTGCCAGCAGCTTGTCGGCAGGGGGCACTGGAAACACCATATATTTT
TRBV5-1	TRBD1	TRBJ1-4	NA	CASSADRGGTKKLFF	TGCGCCAGCAGCGCCGACAGGGGGGGAACGAAGAAACTGTTTTTT
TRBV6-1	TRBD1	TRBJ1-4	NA	CASSDQNRGTTNEKLFF	TGTGCCAGCAGTGACCAAAACAGGGGTACAACTAATGAAAAACTGTTTTTT
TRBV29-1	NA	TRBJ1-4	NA	CSVRGTESTNEKLFF	TGCAGCGTTCGGGGAACTGAATCAACTAATGAAAAACTGTTTTTT
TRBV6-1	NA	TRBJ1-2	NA	CASISETVNYGYTF	TGTGCCAGCATCTCAGAGACAGTTAACTATGGCTACACCTTC
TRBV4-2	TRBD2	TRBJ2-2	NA	CASSQDPIEGLAGDVTGELFF	TGTGCCAGCAGCCAAGATCCGATTGAAGGACTAGCGGGAGATGTAACCGGGGAGCTGTTTTTT
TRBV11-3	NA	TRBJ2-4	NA	CASSPTLGVVKNIQYF	TGTGCCAGCAGCCCCACTTTAGGGGTAGTCAAAAACATTCAGTACTTC
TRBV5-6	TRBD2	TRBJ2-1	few	CASSFFGGNTWEQFF	TGTGCCAGCAGCTTCTTCGGGGGGAATACATGGGAGCAGTTCTTC
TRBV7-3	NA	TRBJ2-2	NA	CASSLLGNTGELFF	TGTGCCAGCAGCTTGCTAGGAAACACCGGGGAGCTGTTTTTT
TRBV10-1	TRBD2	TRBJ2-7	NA	CASIPGGPFAHEQYF	TGCGCCAGCATCCCGGGAGGGCCGTTCGCCCACGAGCAGTACTTC
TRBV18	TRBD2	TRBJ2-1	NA	CASSPSPGLAVTYNEQFF	TGTGCCAGCTCACCGAGCCCGGGACTAGCGGTCACATACAATGAGCAGTTCTTC
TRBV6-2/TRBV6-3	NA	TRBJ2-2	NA	CASSYYGQPTGELFF	TGTGCCAGCAGTTACTACGGACAACCAACCGGGGAGCTGTTTTTT
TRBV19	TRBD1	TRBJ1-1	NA	CASSEDRGVVTEAFF	TGTGCCAGTAGTGAGGACAGGGGAGTCGTTACTGAAGCTTTCTTT
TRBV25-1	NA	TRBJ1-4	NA	CASSSSVNEKLFF	TGTGCCAGCAGTTCGTCGGTTAATGAAAAACTGTTTTTT
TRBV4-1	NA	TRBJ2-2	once	CASSQEARTGELFF	TGCGCCAGCAGCCAAGAAGCCCGGACCGGGGAGCTGTTTTTT
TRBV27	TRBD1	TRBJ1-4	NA	CASSLQGNEKLFF	TGTGCCAGCAGCTTACAGGGGAATGAAAAACTGTTTTTT
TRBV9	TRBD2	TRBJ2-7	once	CASSAGLAGGWREQYF	TGTGCCAGCAGCGCGGGACTAGCGGGAGGGTGGCGCGAGCAGTACTTC
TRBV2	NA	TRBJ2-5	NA	CASSRSRQPTGETQYF	TGTGCCAGCAGTCGAAGCAGACAACCGACGGGGGAGACCCAGTACTTC
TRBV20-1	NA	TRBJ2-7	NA	CSASSQRLEQYF	TGCAGTGCTAGTAGCCAGCGGTTAGAGCAGTACTTC
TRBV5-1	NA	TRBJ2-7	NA	CASSLDNRAGTEQYF	TGCGCCAGCAGCTTAGATAATAGAGCAGGGACAGAGCAGTACTTC
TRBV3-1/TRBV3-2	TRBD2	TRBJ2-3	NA	CASSLGRGLAGGGSTDTQYF	TGTGCCAGCAGCCTAGGTCGGGGACTAGCGGGAGGTGGGAGCACAGATACGCAGTATTTT
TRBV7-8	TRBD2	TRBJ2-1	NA	CASSWRAGETLSSYNEQFF	TGTGCCAGCAGCTGGAGAGCGGGAGAAACCCTAAGCTCCTACAATGAGCAGTTCTTC
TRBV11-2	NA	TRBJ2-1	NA	CASSVLLGQIEQFF	TGTGCCAGCAGCGTATTGTTGGGCCAGATAGAGCAGTTCTTC
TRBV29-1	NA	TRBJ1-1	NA	CSVLLNRANTEAFF	TGCAGCGTATTATTAAACCGCGCGAACACTGAAGCTTTCTTT
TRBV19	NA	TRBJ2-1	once	CATSQGAQSFGFFPYNEQFF	TGTGCCACCTCACAAGGGGCCCAGTCTTTCGGGTTCTTCCCCTACAATGAGCAGTTCTTC
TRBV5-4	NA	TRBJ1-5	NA	CASSLSPSPLEQGNNQPQHF	TGTGCCAGCAGCTTGTCTCCGAGCCCATTAGAACAGGGTAACAATCAGCCCCAGCATTTT
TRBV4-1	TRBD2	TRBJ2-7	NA	CASSDSGLAGVEQYF	TGCGCCAGCAGCGATTCGGGACTAGCGGGAGTCGAGCAGTACTTC
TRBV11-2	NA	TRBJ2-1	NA	CASSLDLRGREQFF	TGTGCCAGCAGCTTAGATCTGCGGGGCCGTGAGCAGTTCTTC
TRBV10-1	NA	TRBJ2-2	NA	CASSVVSGGELFF	TGCGCCAGCAGTGTCGTTTCGGGCGGGGAGCTGTTTTTT
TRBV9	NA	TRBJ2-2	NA	CASSVEPELVTGELFF	TGTGCCAGCAGCGTAGAGCCTGAACTGGTAACCGGGGAGCTGTTTTTT